This TCR beta chain came from a study of read filtering for tumor transcriptome and immune sequencing (dated by TCRdb to 2018 to 2020). Describing the broader study: The cohort had roughly 17 male and approximately 15 female patients with a mean age of roughly 70 years, ranging from about 40 to 85. Whole-transcriptome libraries were prepared with the TruSeq RNA Access Library Prep Kit after DNase treatment. One main goal was a read-filtering strategy for immune repertoire data, in particular deciding whether clonotypes backed by only one read should be removed. Per sample, about 3.5 to 11 million TCR-region mapped reads were obtained with IR-seq, compared with only about 85 to 1273 with RNA-seq. Under revised international staging, 8 patients fell into R-ISS I, 15 to 20 into R-ISS II and more than five into R-ISS III. Using the same bone marrow samples, the study ran both targeted immune repertoire sequencing and bulk whole-transcriptome sequencing and then compared the TCR repertoires from each method. Broad study findings and their caveats: The sorted CD138-negative fraction was composed of a mixed bone marrow immune population rather than of purified T cells. In IR-seq, single-read clonotypes were roughly 84% of clonotypes but 3% to 4% of total reads; in RNA-seq they were about 68% of clonotypes and approximately 40% of reads. Compared with RNA-seq, IR-seq captured clonotypes at much higher depth and more reliably, and a smaller IR-seq throughput was enough to identify most shared clonotypes. When single-read clonotypes were removed, the proportions of shared clonotypes in IR-seq and RNA-seq correlated more strongly.

Starting from 350 to 500 ng RNA, TCR libraries were constructed with the Immunoverse kit using molecular barcoded adaptors that cover the alpha/delta and beta/gamma chains. TCR library preparation used the same RNA that went into transcriptome sequencing. TCR libraries were sequenced on an Illumina HiSeq 4000 with 2 x 150 cycles. As for how the authors treated the data: With MiXCR, TCR reads were aligned to human V, D, J and C references and assembled into CDR3 clonotypes, with quality filtering and error correction included. The tcR package in R was used for analysis of clonotype counts and gene usage diversity. For inspection of raw mapping reads, RNA-seq reads were mapped by STAR aligner version 2.5.3a onto GRCh37 of the human genome. To test the effect of sequencing depth on detected clonotypes, IR-seq fastq files were randomly downsampled using Seqtk 1.3. TCRdb reprocessed the public reads (quality trimming at Q25 with fastp, clone calling with MiXCR) and kept in-frame beta chains. CDR3 protein duplicates are merged, each entry listing the most common genes and DNA. Here the V and J calls rest on TCRdb's processing, not on the authors' analysis. Recorded for this sample are approximately 23,000 distinct CDR3 sequences; 20% to 25% of them occurred a single time. The ten largest account for roughly 15% of the sample.

At least ten counts were recorded for this clonotype. Its antigen is not yet known. No clone much larger than this one lies a single base away; base qualities are absent. Each patient had bone marrow sampled at the time of active disease. Isolation of bone marrow mononuclear cells was performed by Ficoll-Hypaque density gradient centrifugation. Myeloma plasma cells were removed and CD138-negative cells were obtained by negative selection following labeling with CD138 magnetic microbeads on a MACS separator. Flow cytometry on an Attune NxT with CD138 antibodies was used to check the purity of the isolated cells. Total RNA was extracted with TRIzol reagent and quantified with a NanoDrop spectrophotometer. Paired RNA-seq and IR-seq were performed on the CD138-negative bone marrow sample of each patient. CDR3 length: 13 amino acids, cysteine to phenylalanine. The sequence is cut down to CDR3 DNA, 39 bases in frame from base 1. The germline V gene specifies SGHVS as CDR1 and FQNEAQ as CDR2. Deletion took 1 base off V and 5 bases off J, with a span of 9 bases between the germline ends.

The source of this sequence is a donor aged 40 or over with multiple myeloma. Sequencing was carried out using a population of CD138-negative cells sorted from bone marrow. The sample's cell subset or site label, decoded: bone marrow mononuclear cells depleted of CD138+ plasma/myeloma cells by negative magnetic selection. The rearranged segments are TRBV7-8 and TRBJ2-7; a tentative D match to TRBD1 spans 5 bases. The nucleotides read TGTGCCAGCAGCTTAGGACAGAGCCACGAGCAGTACTTC. It is translated as CASSLGQSHEQYF. The reference TRBV7-8 and TRBJ2-7 proteins fill in what lies around the CDR3, so the full variable domain reads GAGVSQSPRYKVAKRGQDVALRCDPISGHVSLFWYQQALGQGPEFLTYFQNEAQLDKSGLPSDRFFAERPEGSVSTLKIQRTQQEDSAVYLCASSLGQSHEQYFGPGTRLTVT.